Listed below are T cell receptor beta chains from one sample, sequenced in a study of T cells after yellow fever vaccination. MiXCR was run by TCRdb on the 5' RACE reads, yielding one entry per CDR3 protein. The data hold approximately 47,000 distinct CDR3 sequences, with around 6.8% observed a single time. The starting material was PBMCs, either bulk or a sorted T-cell subset (CD4+, CD8+, memory, or dextramer-sorted; not recorded which), obtained 45 days after the yellow fever booster vaccination. These TCRs come from a man under 40 who received the YFV17D yellow fever vaccine. The CDR3 runs from the conserved cysteine through the conserved F or W. A D gene is named only where the DNA matches it firmly. Clone size is shown for a subset of rows, as once, few, many or a class of expanded clone.

cdr3_nt cdr3_aa clone_size j_call v_call d_call
TGTGCCAGCACCCTTGGGGCTAGCGGGAGCTCCTACAATGAGCAGTTCTTC CASTLGASGSSYNEQFF many TRBJ2-1 TRBV5-4 TRBD2
TGTGCCAGCAGCAGTTACGGGGGCACTGAAGCTTTCTTT CASSSYGGTEAFF few TRBJ1-1 TRBV7-2 -
TGTGCCAGCAGAACAGGGTCAGCGTACAATGAGCAGTTCTTC CASRTGSAYNEQFF many TRBJ2-1 TRBV5-4 -
TGCAGTGCTAGAGAGTCTAGCGACTACGAGCAGTACTTC CSARESSDYEQYF many TRBJ2-7 TRBV20-1 -
TGTGCCAGCAGGACTGGGACTTATAATTCACCCCTCCACTTT CASRTGTYNSPLHF many TRBJ1-6 TRBV14 -
TGTGCCAGCAGCTTAGCTGACTACGAGCAGTACTTC CASSLADYEQYF many TRBJ2-7 TRBV11-2 -
TGTGCCAGTAGTATCAGCAGGGCCACCGGGGAGCTGTTTTTT CASSISRATGELFF few TRBJ2-2 TRBV19 -
TGTGCCAGCAGTCATTCGGGGGGGACCCAGTACTTC CASSHSGGTQYF few TRBJ2-5 TRBV3-1 TRBD2
TGCGCCAGCAGCCAACGACTAGCGGGAGACGTAGAGACCCAGTACTTC CASSQRLAGDVETQYF - TRBJ2-5 TRBV4-1 TRBD2
TGCAGTGCTAGAGATTACCGGGGGCTAGCCAAAAACATTCAGTACTTC CSARDYRGLAKNIQYF - TRBJ2-4 TRBV20-1 -
TGCGCCAGCAGCGCCCTTAGCGGAAGTGAGACCGGGGAGCTGTTTTTT CASSALSGSETGELFF many TRBJ2-2 TRBV5-1 -
TGTGCCAGCAGCCTTACTCAGACTAATTCACCCCTCCACTTT CASSLTQTNSPLHF - TRBJ1-6 TRBV3-1 -
TGTGCCAGCAGTGAAGCGGGGAGCACAGATACGCAGTATTTT CASSEAGSTDTQYF many TRBJ2-3 TRBV6-1 -
TGTGCCAGCAGCCAAGATCCATACACTGAAGCTTTCTTT CASSQDPYTEAFF few TRBJ1-1 TRBV3-1 -
TGTGCCAGCAGCGTCGGTGGCCTCACATATTCCTATGGCTACACCTTC CASSVGGLTYSYGYTF many TRBJ1-2 TRBV7-8 -
TGTGCCTGGAACAGGGGCCAAGCCCTATTCTCCACAGATACGCAGTATTTT CAWNRGQALFSTDTQYF many TRBJ2-3 TRBV30 TRBD1
TGTGCCAGCATGCAGATCGGTTCACCCCTCCACTTT CASMQIGSPLHF many TRBJ1-6 TRBV28 -
TGCGCCAGCAGCTTGGGGGCGGGACTATACGAGCAGTACTTC CASSLGAGLYEQYF many TRBJ2-7 TRBV5-1 TRBD2
TGTGCCAGCAGTAGCACCGGGGAGCTGTTTTTT CASSSTGELFF many TRBJ2-2 TRBV12-3/TRBV12-4 -
TGTGCCAGCAGTCGCGGGACGAGGGGTAATACCGGGGAGCTGTTTTTT CASSRGTRGNTGELFF - TRBJ2-2 TRBV27 -
TGCGCCAGCAGCCAAGAGGAACTAGCCAAAAACATTCAGTACTTC CASSQEELAKNIQYF many TRBJ2-4 TRBV4-1 -
TGCGCCAGCAGCTTGACGACTAGCGGGACCTACAATGAGCAGTTCTTC CASSLTTSGTYNEQFF many TRBJ2-1 TRBV5-1 TRBD2
TGTGCCAGCAGCCCGACCTCCACCCTAGCGGGAGGAGGCAATGAGCAGTTCTTC CASSPTSTLAGGGNEQFF few TRBJ2-1 TRBV5-6 TRBD2
TGTGCCAGCAGCACCAGACAGGGGGTGAATGAGCAGTTCTTC CASSTRQGVNEQFF few TRBJ2-1 TRBV7-9 TRBD1
TGTGCCAGCTCACTAAGCGGATCAAGCTCCTACAATGAGCAGTTCTTC CASSLSGSSSYNEQFF - TRBJ2-1 TRBV18 -
TGTGCCAGCAGCCAAGATACAGTATACAATGAGCAGTTCTTC CASSQDTVYNEQFF - TRBJ2-1 TRBV3-1 -
TGCGCCAGCAGCCAAGCCGGGACCCAATCCGGGGAGCTGTTTTTT CASSQAGTQSGELFF - TRBJ2-2 TRBV4-3 -
TGTGCCATCAGTGGGAGCGGGAGGGAGGGGAACGAGCAGTACTTC CAISGSGREGNEQYF many TRBJ2-7 TRBV10-3 TRBD2
TGTGCCAGCAGCGTAGCGGTAGCGGGAGTTTATGGGACCCAGTACTTC CASSVAVAGVYGTQYF few TRBJ2-5 TRBV9 TRBD2
TGTGCCAGCAAACTCTCGGGTGAGCAGTTCTTC CASKLSGEQFF many TRBJ2-1 TRBV2 -
TGTGCCACCAGTGACCCCGTCCGCAATGAGCAGTTCTTC CATSDPVRNEQFF - TRBJ2-1 TRBV24-1 -
TGTGCCAGCAGTTTCGTCGGCATAAGCTCCTACAATGAGCAGTTCTTC CASSFVGISSYNEQFF many TRBJ2-1 TRBV27 -
TGTGCCAGCAGTGAGGGACAGGGGAGGTACGAGCAGTACTTC CASSEGQGRYEQYF many TRBJ2-7 TRBV25-1 TRBD1
TGTGCCAGCAGTCGAGGGCCTCCGGGACTAGCGGGAGGGCCCGGGACCCAGTACTTC CASSRGPPGLAGGPGTQYF many TRBJ2-5 TRBV7-2 TRBD2
TGTGCCAGCAGCAGTATCGGGGGACAGGGTTCGGATGGTAGCGGGGTCTCCTACGAGCAGTACTTC CASSSIGGQGSDGSGVSYEQYF - TRBJ2-7 TRBV7-1 -
TGCAGTGCTAGAGGGGGGCTAGACGAGCAGTACTTC CSARGGLDEQYF many TRBJ2-7 TRBV20-1 -
TGTGCCAGCAGCTTATCACTCGGGAATCGCAATGAGCAGTTCTTC CASSLSLGNRNEQFF few TRBJ2-1 TRBV7-2 -
TGTGCCAGCAGCCGGACTAGCGGGAGTGGGTACGAGCAGTACTTC CASSRTSGSGYEQYF few TRBJ2-7 TRBV7-2 TRBD2
TGTGCCAGCAGTTACAGGACAGGGGGCGCGGAGACCCAGTACTTC CASSYRTGGAETQYF many TRBJ2-5 TRBV6-2/TRBV6-3 TRBD1
TGTGCCAGCAGCTCTCAGACAGAAGTGGAGCAGTACTTC CASSSQTEVEQYF - TRBJ2-7 TRBV5-4 -
TGTGCCAGCGACCTAAATATGGGGGGGACAGATACGCAGTATTTT CASDLNMGGTDTQYF - TRBJ2-3 TRBV7-9 TRBD2
TGTGCCAGCAGGGAGGGACGCTATGGCTACACCTTC CASREGRYGYTF many TRBJ1-2 TRBV27 -
TGTGCCAGCAGCCCAGGACACAGGGCGTTTGAGACCCAGTACTTC CASSPGHRAFETQYF few TRBJ2-5 TRBV7-2 -
TGTGCCGTGGCGGACAGGATGAACACTGAAGCTTTCTTT CAVADRMNTEAFF few TRBJ1-1 TRBV24-1 TRBD1
TGTGCCAGTAGTATATCCGGGATGGAGACCCAGTACTTC CASSISGMETQYF many TRBJ2-5 TRBV19 -
TGTGCCAGCAGCGTATCTCCGAGCGGGAGGGGCGATGAGCAGTTCTTC CASSVSPSGRGDEQFF - TRBJ2-1 TRBV7-2 TRBD2
TGTGCCAGCAGTGAACTGGCGGGAGGCCAAGAGACCCAGTACTTC CASSELAGGQETQYF - TRBJ2-5 TRBV6-4 TRBD2
TGTGCCAGCAGCCAACCGGGACTAGCGGGTCCCACAGATACGCAGTATTTT CASSQPGLAGPTDTQYF many TRBJ2-3 TRBV3-1 TRBD2
TGTGCTAGCAGCCGTGGGGGCGGGGTAAATGAGCAGTTCTTC CASSRGGGVNEQFF many TRBJ2-1 TRBV7-7 -
TGTGCCAGCTCTCAAGAGGGGGCAGATACGCAGTATTTT CASSQEGADTQYF many TRBJ2-3 TRBV18 -
TGCAGTGCGCCTAGAGGGGGCGGCGAGCAGTACTTC CSAPRGGGEQYF many TRBJ2-7 TRBV20-1 TRBD1